A single sample gave rise to the 17 T cell receptor beta chains below, sequenced in a study of Ad26.COV2.S vaccination and SARS-CoV-2 variants. The method was immunoSEQ multiplex PCR; TCRdb's version includes in-frame clones alone and lacks a portion of them. The table has 180,000 or so clones, roughly 87% seen once. The material sequenced was peripheral blood, taken after recovery from COVID-19. The source is a human donor who had recovered from COVID-19.

This clone came up once. The chain has TRBV19 and TRBJ2-3; 9 bases map to TRBD2. The germline CDR1 and CDR2 sequences are LNHDA and SQIVND (reference sequence). This CDR3 has 17 residues. V was pared by 0 bases and J by 2 bases, with 6 bases of the junction left unmatched. CDR3 sequence reads: CASSIDTTSGFTDTQYF. As DNA, the CDR3 is TGTGCCAGTAGTATAGATACGACTAGCGGATTCACAGATACGCAGTATTTT.

The chain recombines TRBV6-1 with TRBJ2-3; TRBD1 aligns across 8 bases. The germline V gene encodes CDR1 MNHNS and CDR2 SASEGT. This CDR3 spans 16 amino acids. Trimming removed 3 bases from V and 5 bases from J; junction bases left unmatched: 10. DNA of the CDR3: TGTGCCAGCAGTGATTTAGGACAGGGAGTGGGAGATACGCAGTATTTT. This translates into CASSDLGQGVGDTQYF.

This clone was counted once. The gene calls are TRBV4-1 and TRBJ2-5; TRBD1 is a possible D gene (6 bases). V shed 4 bases and J shed 2 bases, with 17 bases lying between them. The germline gives CDR1 MGHRA, CDR2 YSYEKL. This CDR3 is 16 amino acids long. The CDR3 DNA follows: TGCGCCAGCAGCCGGGACGGACAGTCAAGACAAGAGACCCAGTACTTC. This translates into CASSRDGQSRQETQYF.

The gene calls are TRBV5-6 and TRBJ1-2; D call uncertain. Deletions cut 3 bases from V and 8 bases from J, with 11 bases between. The CDR3 has 12 amino acids. Germline V gene lookup returns CDR1 SGHDT and CDR2 YYEEEE. The CDR3 is CASSSRWLGYTF. The CDR3 DNA reads as TGTGCCAGCAGCTCACGGTGGCTGGGCTACACCTTC. The variable domain in full, with the rest retrieved from reference TRBV5-6 and TRBJ1-2, is DAGVTQSPTHLIKTRGQQVTLRCSPKSGHDTVSWYQQALGQGPQFIFQYYEEEERQRGNFPDRFSGHQFPNYSSELNVNALLLGDSALYLCASSSRWLGYTFGSGTRLTVV.

A few counts support this clone. The chain employs TRBV12-3 or TRBV12-4 and TRBJ1-2, with no clear D. The V end lost 5 bases, the J end lost 4 bases, and 11 bases lay between the germline ends. The CDR3 runs 13 residues. The CDR3 bases are TGTGCCAGCAGTCCAGACATGGTCTATGGCTACACCTTC. This codes for CASSPDMVYGYTF.

The J gene is TRBJ2-2, the V gene TRBV11-2, with D perhaps matching TRBD2 (7 bases). Germline V CDR1 and CDR2: SGHAT, FQNNGV. This CDR3 comprises 16 residues. V was trimmed by 2 bases and J by 7 bases, leaving 17 bases between them. The CDR3 DNA is TGTGCCAGCAGCTTATCCTCGGGGGGCGCAATCGGGGAGCTGTTTTTT. Its translation is CASSLSSGGAIGELFF.

The V and J genes are TRBV4-1 and TRBJ1-3; 9 nucleotides line up with TRBD1. V shed 4 bases and J 0 bases; nucleotides not matched to a gene: 7. This CDR3 spans 17 amino acids. CDR1 and CDR2 (germline): MGHRA, YSYEKL. DNA for the CDR3: TGCGCCAGCAGCCGCCGGACAGGGGCTAACTCTGGAAACACCATATATTTT. Translating gives CASSRRTGANSGNTIYF.

The chain couples TRBV6-4 to TRBJ1-1; D may be TRBD1 (5 bases). V was pared by 5 bases and J by 6 bases, with 16 bases between. The CDR3 runs to 14 residues. Per germline, CDR1 MRHNA and CDR2 SNTAGT. The CDR3 DNA follows: TGTGCCAGCAGTTCCAACCGGGGGATCCCTGAAGCTTTCTTT. Translated, it gives CASSSNRGIPEAFF.

The chain combines TRBV4-1 with TRBJ2-7; no clear D gene. CDR3 length equals 17 residues. Germline values: CDR1 MGHRA, CDR2 YSYEKL. V was shortened by 3 bases and J by 4 bases, with 22 bases between the two germline ends. The CDR3 DNA is TGCGCCAGCAGCCATCCCGGTCGAGGATCAGGTCTATACGAGCAGTACTTC. Amino acids: CASSHPGRGSGLYEQYF.

V usage is TRBV24-1 and J usage is TRBJ2-1; D may be TRBD1 or TRBD2 (5 bases each). Looked up from germline, CDR1 is KGHDR and CDR2 is SFDVKD. The V end was cut by 9 bases, the J end by 8 bases, with 22 bases between. The CDR3 sequence is 15 residues long. The CDR3 spells CATSDSGTYGDEQFF. CDR3 bases: TGTGCCACCTCGGACTCAGGGACCTATGGGGATGAGCAGTTCTTC.

This clone was seen only a few times. The gene calls are TRBV12-3 or TRBV12-4 and TRBJ1-2, with TRBD1 matching 8 bases. Trimming removed 6 bases from V and 7 bases from J; junction bases left unmatched: 4. This CDR3 comprises 12 residues. The CDR3 loop is CASRTGDRGYTF. The DNA for the CDR3 is TGTGCCAGCAGGACAGGGGATCGTGGCTACACCTTC.

V and J are TRBV7-9 and TRBJ2-1, with no clear D. V was cut by 1 base and J by 9 bases, with 10 bases left in between. The V gene's germline CDR1 is SEHNR and CDR2 FQNEAQ (reference sequence). The CDR3 has 13 residues. CDR3 residues: CASSLEQRLEQFF. Written as DNA, the CDR3 is TGTGCCAGCAGCTTAGAACAGAGACTTGAGCAGTTCTTC.

This chain connects TRBV4-2 to TRBJ2-3; TRBD2 agrees at 12 bases. V shed 0 bases, J shed 4 bases, and the junction held 8 bases outside the gene matches. In germline, CDR1 is LGHNA, CDR2 YNFKEQ. CDR3 length: 18 amino acids. The CDR3 DNA is TGTGCCAGCAGCCAAGAAACCACTCCTAGCGGGGGGGCAGATACGCAGTATTTT. This sequence encodes CASSQETTPSGGADTQYF.

The chain combines TRBV5-1 with TRBJ2-2; 7 nucleotides match TRBD1. Germline V CDR1 and CDR2: SGHRS, YFSETQ. V shed 0 bases, J shed 4 bases, and the junction held 3 bases outside the gene matches. This CDR3 spans 15 amino acids. The CDR3 sequence is CASSLVGGGTGELFF. CDR3 nucleotide sequence: TGCGCCAGCAGCTTGGTAGGGGGCGGCACCGGGGAGCTGTTTTTT.

V usage is TRBV3-1 (or the pseudogene TRBV3-2) and J usage is TRBJ1-2, with 9 positions matching TRBD1. Per the germline V gene, CDR1 is LGHDT and CDR2 is YNNKEL (reference sequence). The CDR3 loop spans 14 amino acids. Unmatched junction bases numbered 3, after V lost 1 base and J lost 6 bases. The CDR3 nucleotides are TGTGCCAGCAGCCAAGGGACAGGGGCAAATGGCTACACCTTC. Amino acid sequence: CASSQGTGANGYTF.

The genes are TRBV7-9 and TRBJ2-1; TRBD1 is a possible D gene (5 bases). V was shortened by 1 base and J by 6 bases, with 10 bases between the two germline ends. Germline V lookup: CDR1 SEHNR, CDR2 FQNEAQ (reference sequence). The CDR3 runs 14 residues. The CDR3 nucleotides are TGTGCCAGCAGCTTAGAAGCAGGGCTCAATGAGCAGTTCTTC. Residues: CASSLEAGLNEQFF.

This chain joins TRBV19 and TRBJ2-5, with TRBD2 matching 7 bases. Trimming at V came to 9 bases and at J to 4 bases, leaving 11 bases not matched to a gene. CDR1 is LNHDA and CDR2 is SQIVND in the germline V gene (reference sequence). The CDR3 loop spans 14 amino acids. CDR3 nucleotides: TGTGCCAGCAGGAACCGGGACTATGGAGAGACCCAGTACTTC. It encodes CASRNRDYGETQYF.